This TCR beta chain was identified in a study of T cell responses to AZD1222 COVID-19 vaccine. Here immunoSEQ multiplex PCR was the method, and the copy in TCRdb shows in-frame clones only, minus some. The data show roughly 270,000 clones, 90% to 95% seen once. Comment on this clone: The target antigen is unknown.

Study-level results: Sampling that yielded the repertoires occurred only after the peak T cell response.

Specimen: peripheral blood, collected 28 days after the second AZD1222 dose. The clonotype was recovered from an adult who received the AZD1222 COVID-19 vaccine.

CDR3 protein: CASSDRGNTEAFF. The CDR3 DNA reads as TGTGCCAGCAGTGACAGGGGAAACACTGAAGCTTTCTTT. The chain links TRBV2 to TRBJ1-1, with a possible D match to TRBD1 (6 bases). The CDR3 covers 13 residues. Trimming took 3 bases from V and 2 from J, leaving 7 bases between them. The germline CDR1 and CDR2 sequences are SNHLY and FYNNEI.